This entry is about one TCR beta chain. Original data processing: Amplifying reference gene primers gave estimates of nucleated cell counts. Libraries were prepared by immunoSEQ multiplex PCR; TCRdb keeps only in-frame clonotypes and omits some of them. From that table come the V and J calls and clone size; the DNA was used to work out D and trimming. The sample holds tens of thousands of clones, about nine tenths seen once. The sample comes from a study of blood T cell repertoires in COVID-19. Study-wide background: The United States, Italy and Spain were the sources of the acute and convalescent COVID-19 samples.

The CDR3 has 16 residues. V was shortened by 2 bases and J by 4 bases, with 17 bases between the two germline ends. Germline V gene sequence: CDR1 MNHEY, CDR2 SVGEGT. The sequencing sample was made of peripheral blood. This TCR derives from a woman aged 65 to 85 with active COVID-19. The J gene is TRBJ1-2, the V gene TRBV6-2 or TRBV6-3; tentative D call: TRBD1 (5 bases). The CDR3 reads CASSYPAGVRVYGYTF. The CDR3 DNA reads as TGTGCCAGCAGTTACCCCGCGGGGGTAAGGGTCTATGGCTACACCTTC.